One and the same sample provided the 11 T cell receptor beta chains below, sequenced in a study of sequential checkpoint blockade in melanoma. Assay used: immunoSEQ multiplex PCR; TCRdb lists only in-frame clones, some missing. The sample records roughly 4,500 clones, less than 25% being singletons. Specified treatment: randomized to nivolumab then ipilimumab (arm A) or the reverse (arm B). The material was tumor tissue (inferred from file names), obtained from a patient given nivolumab and ipilimumab in sequence. These receptors were collected from a human donor with melanoma.

V gene TRBV6-8 combines with J gene TRBJ2-2; 8 bases are a match to TRBD1. CDR1 and CDR2 (germline): MNHGY, SAAAGT. This CDR3 contains 14 residues. The V gene end was trimmed by 6 bases and the J gene end by 7 bases; junction bases not matched to a gene: 7. The CDR3 sequence is CASRKTGVDGELFF. The CDR3 DNA follows: TGTGCCAGCAGGAAGACAGGGGTAGACGGGGAGCTGTTTTTT.

This clone has just a few counts. V gene TRBV18 combines with J gene TRBJ2-3, with D tentatively TRBD2 (6 bases). CDR3 length equals 13 residues. V was shortened by 2 bases and J by 3 bases, with 6 bases between the two germline ends. CDR1 is KGHSH, CDR2 LQKENI, per germline. The CDR3 loop reads CASSPGGTDTQYF. The CDR3 region has the DNA TGTGCCAGCTCACCAGGAGGGACAGATACGCAGTATTTT.

At least ten counts were recorded for this clone. The V call is TRBV11-3, the J call TRBJ2-7; TRBD1 might be the D (5 bases). The V and J ends lost 3 bases and 7 bases respectively, with 16 bases between them. Per germline, CDR1 SGHNT and CDR2 YENEEA. The CDR3 totals 14 residues. The CDR3 region is CASSLAEGVAEQYF. The CDR3 DNA reads as TGTGCCAGCAGCTTGGCTGAAGGGGTAGCAGAGCAGTACTTC.

This chain joins TRBV19 and TRBJ1-4, with unresolved D. Germline loops: CDR1 LNHDA, CDR2 SQIVND (reference sequence). Trimming removed 7 bases at V and 1 base at J, with 10 bases between. The CDR3 runs to 14 residues. This CDR3 is CASTELGTNEKLFF. CDR3 bases: TGTGCCAGTACTGAACTGGGAACTAATGAAAAACTGTTTTTT. Full variable domain (remainder filled in from reference TRBV19 and TRBJ1-4): DGGITQSPKYLFRKEGQNVTLSCEQNLNHDAMYWYRQDPGQGLRLIYYSQIVNDFQKGDIAEGYSVSREKKESFPLTVTSAQKNPTAFYLCASTELGTNEKLFFGSGTQLSVL.

This clone rates as medium-sized. The J gene is TRBJ2-5, the V gene TRBV11-3; weak D call: TRBD2 (5 bases). With 3 bases removed from V and 1 base from J, the gap between germline ends came to 9 bases. Germline loops: CDR1 SGHNT, CDR2 YENEEA. This CDR3 comprises 14 residues. The CDR3 nucleotides are TGTGCCAGCAGCTTGATCAGCGGCCAAGAGACCCAGTACTTC. Translation: CASSLISGQETQYF.

The V and J genes are TRBV9 and TRBJ2-3; 9 bases map to TRBD2. Losses at the gene ends were 3 bases for V and 0 bases for J; bases not matched to a gene: 14. CDR3 length: 19 amino acids. Germline CDR1 is SGDLS and CDR2 is YYNGEE. CDR3 region: CASSGSTSGSDLSTDTQYF. In DNA, the CDR3 is TGTGCCAGCAGCGGGTCTACTAGCGGGTCGGACCTTAGCACAGATACGCAGTATTTT.

V gene TRBV18 combines with J gene TRBJ2-7; 11 bases line up with TRBD1. Losses at the gene ends were 8 bases for V and 3 bases for J; bases not matched to a gene: 6. Germline loops: CDR1 KGHSH, CDR2 LQKENI. The CDR3 has 14 residues. The DNA of the CDR3 is TGTGCCAGCCGTCCGGGACAGGGGGGCTACGAGCAGTACTTC. Translation gives CASRPGQGGYEQYF. The variable domain in full, completed from reference TRBV18 and TRBJ2-7, reads NAGVMQNPRHLVRRRGQEARLRCSPMKGHSHVYWYRQLPEEGLKFMVYLQKENIIDESGMPKERFSAEFPKEGPSILRIQQVVRGDSAAYFCASRPGQGGYEQYFGPGTRLTVT.

This clone turned up a few times. The chain combines TRBV6-8 with TRBJ1-1; D may be TRBD1 (6 bases). The germline V gene encodes CDR1 MNHGY and CDR2 SAAAGT. Trimming removed 8 bases from V and 0 bases from J, with 16 bases in between. The CDR3 has 15 amino acids. The CDR3 is CASRSRGRMNTEAFF. The CDR3 region has the DNA TGTGCCAGCCGCAGCAGGGGCAGGATGAACACTGAAGCTTTCTTT.

The chain joins TRBV9 to TRBJ2-3; 9 positions agree with TRBD2. The CDR3 has 15 amino acids. The germline V gene has CDR1 SGDLS and CDR2 YYNGEE. J was trimmed by 0 bases and V by 4 bases; bases with no gene match: 3. CDR3 nucleotides: TGTGCCAGCAGCCTTGGACTAGCGAGCACAGATACGCAGTATTTT. Translating gives CASSLGLASTDTQYF.

The chain carries TRBV19 and TRBJ1-5, with a possible D match to TRBD1 (6 bases). From germline, CDR1 is LNHDA and CDR2 SQIVND (reference sequence). The CDR3 contains 15 residues. The V end was cut by 5 bases, the J end by 1 base, with 12 bases between. The CDR3, as DNA: TGTGCCAGTAGTTACGACAGGAGAAGCAATCAGCCCCAGCATTTT. Translating it yields CASSYDRRSNQPQHF.

This clone has just a few counts. The chain joins TRBV6-7 to TRBJ1-1; D remains unclear. TRBV6-7 is an ORF, with its function uncertain. Trimming left V 6 bases short and J 9 bases short, with 11 bases between. The CDR3 is 11 amino acids. In DNA, the CDR3 is TGTGCCAGCAGCAGAGATACGAAAGCTTTCTTT. This sequence encodes CASSRDTKAFF.